This T cell receptor beta chain originates from a study of shared clonotypes between healthy human individuals. General study findings and limits: Limitation of the genetic and exposure-history diversity represented came from the few donors.

Clones were read by immunoSEQ multiplex PCR, and TCRdb kept only the in-frame ones, dropping some. Seen here are about 2.4 million clones, approximately 94% observed once, and the top ten hold 0.35% to 0.45%. Concerning this clone itself: Its antigen is not identified.

The receptor comes from a man between 18 and 29 years old in good health. Some clones in this sample may be carry-over from other donors' samples. Material for sequencing was naive CD4+ T cells from PBMCs. The subset was: CD45RA+ positively selected.

The chain's CDR3 is CASSAGGQPSYEQYF. In DNA, the CDR3 is TGTGCCAGCAGTGCCGGGGGCCAACCTTCCTACGAGCAGTACTTC. The chain joins TRBV6-1 to TRBJ2-7, with D perhaps being TRBD1 or TRBD2 (6 bases each). Trimming left V 4 bases short and J 1 base short, with 14 bases between. Germline V gene data show CDR1 as MNHNS and CDR2 as SASEGT. CDR3 length: 15 amino acids.